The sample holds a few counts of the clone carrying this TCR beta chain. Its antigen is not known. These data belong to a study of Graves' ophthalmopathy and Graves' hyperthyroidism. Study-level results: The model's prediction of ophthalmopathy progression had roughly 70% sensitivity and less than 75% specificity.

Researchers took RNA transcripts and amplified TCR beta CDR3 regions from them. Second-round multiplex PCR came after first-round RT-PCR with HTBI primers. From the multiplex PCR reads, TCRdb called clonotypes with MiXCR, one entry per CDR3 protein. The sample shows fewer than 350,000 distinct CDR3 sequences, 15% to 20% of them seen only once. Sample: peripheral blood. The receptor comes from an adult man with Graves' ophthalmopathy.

The chain's CDR3 is CASSSPPGGKAEAFF. CDR3 nucleotide sequence: TGTGCCAGCAGTTCCCCCCCAGGGGGGAAGGCTGAAGCTTTCTTT. The V and J genes are TRBV28 and TRBJ1-1, with 7 bases that match TRBD1. Unmatched junction bases numbered 11, after V lost 4 bases and J lost 6 bases. CDR3 size: 15 residues. CDR1 MDHEN and CDR2 SYDVKM come from the germline V gene.